This T cell receptor beta chain was captured in a study of blood T cell repertoires in COVID-19. Study-wide background: The United States, Italy and Spain supplied acute and convalescent COVID-19 samples. PBMCs, B-cell-depleted T cells, or T cells provided the cDNA or gDNA that made up the material.

Authors' analysis steps: How many nucleated cells were present was estimated from reference gene primer amplification. Repertoires were generated with immunoSEQ multiplex PCR, while TCRdb's copy carries only in-frame clones and drops some. V and J calls and clone size are as listed in that table; D and trimming were resolved from the DNA. This sample has hundreds of thousands of clones, with 65% to 90% found just once. The V and J ends lost 5 bases and 8 bases respectively, with 15 bases between them. The germline gives CDR1 MDHEN, CDR2 SYDVKM. CDR3 length: 14 residues. The V gene is TRBV28, the J gene TRBJ1-4; D remains ambiguous. The origin of this receptor is a human donor in a cohort sampled during active COVID-19. Material: peripheral blood. CDR3 loop: CASSPNGRSEKLFF. The CDR3 coding sequence is TGTGCCAGCAGTCCAAACGGGAGAAGCGAAAAACTGTTTTTT.